This TCR beta chain was sequenced during a study of response to subunit inactivated influenza vaccine. Overall study findings and caveats: Authors suggested few new T cells are recruited by each seasonal influenza vaccination.

This clonotype was seen a few times. Its antigen remains unknown. Germline V gene sequence: CDR1 SGHAT, CDR2 FQDESV (reference sequence). CDR3 length: 18 amino acids. V was pared by 5 bases and J by 7 bases, with 22 bases of the junction left unmatched. TCRdb reprocessed the RT-PCR reads via MiXCR and lists one record per CDR3 protein. Here the sample spans 150,000 to 200,000 distinct CDR3 sequences, more than 10% being singletons. This same sample was also part of a study on T cells expressing NK-cell markers. As that study records: Generation of TCR beta cDNA was performed by 5'RACE template switching incorporating UMIs. Sorted CD3+CD56+NKG2C+, CD3+CD56+NKG2C- and CD3+CD56-NKG2C+ T cells provided the TCR beta repertoires.

V usage is TRBV11-1 and J usage is TRBJ1-2; 7 bases match TRBD1. The TCR originated in a man aged 50-59 years who received an inactivated influenza vaccine. The sequencing used CD8+ T cells sorted from PBMCs, collected approximately 13 days after vaccination. Written as DNA, the CDR3 is TGTGCCAGCAGCCCCGGCCGAATTCGACAGGGTGTGTGGGGTGGCTACACCTTC. It translates to CASSPGRIRQGVWGGYTF.